This T cell receptor beta chain was sequenced during a study of T-cell reconstitution after alpha-beta-depleted transplantation in children. It was with unique molecular identifiers that the TCRbeta library was prepared. TCRdb itself ran the PCR reads through MiXCR, one entry per CDR3 protein. The sample shows hundreds of thousands of distinct CDR3 sequences, under 15% of them seen only once. The CDR3 contains 14 residues. The V gene lost 0 bases and the J gene lost 8 bases, with 11 bases spanning the gap. Germline CDR1 is SGHDN and CDR2 is FVKESK. Sample: PBMCs, taken before TCRalphabeta/CD19-depleted stem cell transplant. This clonotype was obtained from a girl aged 2-10 years with congenital amegakaryocytic thrombocytopenia, due to receive a stem cell transplant. V is TRBV14 and J is TRBJ2-1; D is ambiguous. In DNA, the CDR3 is TGTGCCAGCAGCCAAGAGGCGTGGTTGGATGAGCAGTTCTTC. Translation gives CASSQEAWLDEQFF.